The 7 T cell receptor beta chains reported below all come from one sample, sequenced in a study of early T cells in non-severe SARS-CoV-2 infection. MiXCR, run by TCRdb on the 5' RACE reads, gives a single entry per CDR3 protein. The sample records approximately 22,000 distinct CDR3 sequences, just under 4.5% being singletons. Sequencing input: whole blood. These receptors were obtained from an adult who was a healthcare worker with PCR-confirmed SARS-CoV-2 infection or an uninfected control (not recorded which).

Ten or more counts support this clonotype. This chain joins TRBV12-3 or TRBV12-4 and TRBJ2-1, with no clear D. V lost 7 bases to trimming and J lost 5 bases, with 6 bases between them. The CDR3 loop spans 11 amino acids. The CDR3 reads CASIKHNEQFF. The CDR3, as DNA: TGTGCCAGCATCAAACACAATGAGCAGTTCTTC.

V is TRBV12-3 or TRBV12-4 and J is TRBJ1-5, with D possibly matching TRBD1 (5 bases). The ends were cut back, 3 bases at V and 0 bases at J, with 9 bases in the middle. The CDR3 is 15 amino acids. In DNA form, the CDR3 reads TGTGCCAGCAGTTTGGCGGGGGGTAGCAATCAGCCCCAGCATTTT. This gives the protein CASSLAGGSNQPQHF.

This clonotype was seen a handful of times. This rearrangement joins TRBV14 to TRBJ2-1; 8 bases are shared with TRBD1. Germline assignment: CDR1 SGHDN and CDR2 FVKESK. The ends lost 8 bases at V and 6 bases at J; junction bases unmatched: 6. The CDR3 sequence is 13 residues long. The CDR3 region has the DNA TGTGCCAGCGGGAGGACAGGGCGCAATGAGCAGTTCTTC. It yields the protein CASGRTGRNEQFF. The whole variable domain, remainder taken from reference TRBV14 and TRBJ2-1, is EAGVTQFPSHSVIEKGQTVTLRCDPISGHDNLYWYRRVMGKEIKFLLHFVKESKQDESGMPNNRFLAERTGGTYSTLKVQPAELEDSGVYFCASGRTGRNEQFFGPGTRLTVL.

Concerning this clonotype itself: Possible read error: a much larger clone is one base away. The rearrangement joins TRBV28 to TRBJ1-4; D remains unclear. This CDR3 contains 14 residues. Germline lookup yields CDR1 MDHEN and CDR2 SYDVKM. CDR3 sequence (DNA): TGTGCCAGCAGTTCGACCCCTTTAGGAGGAAAACTGTTATTT. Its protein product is CASSSTPLGGKLLF.

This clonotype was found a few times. CDR3 loop: CASSRSGANVLTF. CDR3 nucleotide sequence: TGTGCCAGCAGCCGCTCTGGGGCCAACGTCCTGACTTTC. The J gene is TRBJ2-6, the V gene TRBV3-1; D is unresolved. The V end lost 4 bases, the J end lost 0 bases, and 1 base lay between the germline ends. The CDR3 has 13 amino acids. The germline V gene encodes CDR1 LGHDT and CDR2 YNNKEL (reference sequence). Full variable domain (outside the CDR3, taken from reference TRBV3-1 and TRBJ2-6): DTAVSQTPKYLVTQMGNDKSIKCEQNLGHDTMYWYKQDSKKFLKIMFSYNNKELIINETVPNRFSPKSPDKAHLNLHINSLELGDSAVYFCASSRSGANVLTFGAGSRLTVL.

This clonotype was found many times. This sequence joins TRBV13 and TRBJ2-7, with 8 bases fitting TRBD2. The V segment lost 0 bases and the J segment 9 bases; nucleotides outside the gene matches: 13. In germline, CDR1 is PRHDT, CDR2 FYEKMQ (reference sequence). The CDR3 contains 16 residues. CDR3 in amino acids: CASSLGLGGRSPGQYF. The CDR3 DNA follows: TGTGCCAGCAGCTTAGGACTGGGCGGGAGGTCCCCTGGGCAGTACTTC.

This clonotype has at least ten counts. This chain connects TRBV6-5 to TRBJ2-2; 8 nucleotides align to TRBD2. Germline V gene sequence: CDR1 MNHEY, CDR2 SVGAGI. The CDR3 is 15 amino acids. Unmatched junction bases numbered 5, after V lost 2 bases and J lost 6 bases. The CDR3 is CASSYGVAGSGELFF. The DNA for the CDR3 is TGTGCCAGCAGTTACGGGGTAGCGGGATCCGGGGAGCTGTTTTTT.